Below, 29 T cell receptor beta chains from the same sample are listed, as sequenced in a study of cytomegalovirus exposure and HLA in healthy donors. The PCR contained 60 Vbeta and 13 Jbeta primers. This table comes from immunoSEQ multiplex PCR, and its TCRdb copy is limited to in-frame clones, with some not included. The sample holds about 96,000 clones, more than 60% seen once. Sequences were obtained from PBMCs. Receptors were obtained from a man aged 30 to 45 in good health and CMV-seronegative.

The rearrangement joins TRBV27 to TRBJ1-5; D possibly corresponds to TRBD1 (5 bases). There are 13 residues in the CDR3. The germline V gene encodes CDR1 MNHEY and CDR2 SMNVEV (reference sequence). Trimming left V 2 bases short and J 7 bases short, with 9 bases between. This CDR3 reads CASSLQGHQPQHF. CDR3 nucleotides: TGTGCCAGCAGTTTACAGGGCCACCAGCCCCAGCATTTT.

The chain joins TRBV10-3 to TRBJ2-7; 8 bases agree with TRBD1. The CDR3 extends over 14 amino acids. Germline-derived CDR1 and CDR2 are ENHRY and SYGVKD. With V trimmed by 6 bases and J by 0 bases, 4 bases remained unmatched. DNA for the CDR3: TGTGCCATCAGCTGGACAGGGAGCTCCTACGAGCAGTACTTC. This gives the protein CAISWTGSSYEQYF.

CDR3 in DNA: TGTGCCAGCAGCTTATTCAAGAACACTGAAGCTTTCTTT. Translating it yields CASSLFKNTEAFF. This chain joins TRBV11-3 and TRBJ1-1; D is undetermined. Trimming removed 2 bases at V and 1 base at J, with 5 bases between. This CDR3 has 13 residues. Germline V gene lookup returns CDR1 SGHNT and CDR2 YENEEA.

The gene calls are TRBV14 and TRBJ1-5; D ambiguous. Germline CDR1 is SGHDN and CDR2 is FVKESK. The CDR3 contains 13 residues. V gave up 0 bases and J gave up 7 bases, with 7 bases separating them. The CDR3, as DNA: TGTGCCAGCAGCCAAGACGAGGCGCAGCCCCAGCATTTT. It translates to CASSQDEAQPQHF.

This clone was recorded a few times. This chain joins TRBV27 and TRBJ2-1; 8 bases align to TRBD1. CDR1 is MNHEY, CDR2 SMNVEV, per germline (reference sequence). The CDR3 is 14 residues long. With V trimmed by 8 bases and J by 8 bases, 11 bases remained unmatched. The CDR3 coding sequence is TGTGCCAGCCATGGGACAGGCGTGCAGGATGAGCAGTTCTTC. Translation gives CASHGTGVQDEQFF.

The V call is TRBV18, the J call TRBJ1-4; 7 bases fit TRBD1. Per the germline V gene, CDR1 is KGHSH and CDR2 is LQKENI. CDR3 length: 15 amino acids. J gave up 10 bases and V 3 bases, and 11 bases lay outside the gene matches. Here the CDR3 DNA reads TGTGCCAGCTCACCGGACAGGCCCCCGAACGGAAAACTGTTTTTT. Amino acid sequence: CASSPDRPPNGKLFF.

This clone was detected a few times. The rearrangement uses TRBV6-1 and TRBJ1-2, with TRBD1 identical over 9 bases. The CDR3 runs to 14 residues. CDR1 MNHNS and CDR2 SASEGT come from the germline V gene. After removal of 7 bases from V and 2 bases from J, the junction contained 5 bases not matched to a gene. CDR3 amino acids: CASMPGTGNYGYTF. CDR3 DNA: TGTGCCAGCATGCCCGGGACAGGGAACTATGGCTACACCTTC.

CDR3: CASSESQGAATEAFF. The CDR3 DNA reads as TGCGCCAGCAGTGAGTCGCAGGGGGCGGCGACTGAAGCTTTCTTT. The J gene is TRBJ1-1, the V gene TRBV10-1; TRBD1 matches 8 bases. V was pared by 0 bases and J by 5 bases, with 5 bases of the junction left unmatched. In germline, CDR1 is WNHNN, CDR2 SYGVQD (reference sequence). This CDR3 is 15 amino acids long.

This chain connects TRBV11-3 to TRBJ2-5, with 9 positions matching TRBD1. In germline, CDR1 is SGHNT, CDR2 YENEEA. The CDR3 covers 15 residues. V gave up 5 bases and J gave up 5 bases; unmatched junction bases: 9. The CDR3 DNA sequence: TGTGCCAGCAGCATCAGTAACAGGGGGCCGGAGACCCAGTACTTC. This encodes CASSISNRGPETQYF.

The J gene is TRBJ1-2, the V gene TRBV2; 7 nucleotides align to TRBD1. Unmatched junction bases numbered 7, after V lost 7 bases and J lost 2 bases. CDR3 size: 14 residues. The germline V gene has CDR1 SNHLY and CDR2 FYNNEI. The CDR3 nucleotides are TGTGCCAGCACCAGCAGGGGGGAAAACTATGGCTACACCTTC. Encoded protein: CASTSRGENYGYTF.

This chain joins TRBV13 and TRBJ2-7, with a weak D call TRBD1 (5 bases). V was pared by 5 bases and J by 0 bases, with 14 bases between. Germline CDR1 is PRHDT and CDR2 is FYEKMQ (reference sequence). This CDR3 spans 15 amino acids. The CDR3 DNA reads as TGTGCCAGCAGCCGCCAACGGACACTCTCCTACGAGCAGTACTTC. Residues: CASSRQRTLSYEQYF.

The rearrangement uses TRBV5-1 and TRBJ2-1; TRBD1 agrees at 8 bases. The CDR3 runs to 18 residues. After removal of 4 bases from V and 5 bases from J, the junction contained 17 bases not matched to a gene. Per germline, CDR1 SGHRS and CDR2 YFSETQ. CDR3 in amino acids: CASSQPNYRGVPHNEQFF. Written as DNA, the CDR3 is TGCGCCAGCAGCCAACCAAATTACAGGGGGGTTCCGCACAATGAGCAGTTCTTC.

The chain uses TRBV11-2 and TRBJ1-4; D not certain. Germline loops: CDR1 SGHAT, CDR2 FQNNGV. This CDR3 comprises 15 residues. V lost 2 bases and J lost 0, with 7 bases in between. The DNA of the CDR3 is TGTGCCAGCAGCTTACGACTGGCAACTAATGAAAAACTGTTTTTT. As protein: CASSLRLATNEKLFF.

The chain carries TRBV28 and TRBJ1-5, with 9 bases matching TRBD1. The germline CDR1 and CDR2 sequences are MDHEN and SYDVKM. Trimming took 3 bases from V and 6 from J; bases not matched to a gene: 9. The CDR3 sequence is 16 residues long. CDR3 coding DNA: TGTGCCAGCAGTTTTGCCGGGACAGGGTACCGTCAGCCCCAGCATTTT. Its translation: CASSFAGTGYRQPQHF.

This clone has more than one count but fewer than ten. The genes are TRBV5-4 and TRBJ1-1, with a tentative D call TRBD1 (6 bases). Trimming cost V 4 bases and J 4 bases, with 14 bases left between them. CDR3 length: 14 amino acids. Per germline, CDR1 SGHNT and CDR2 YYREEE (reference sequence). CDR3 residues: CASSPSNRVTEAFF. DNA of the CDR3: TGTGCCAGCAGCCCTTCTAACAGGGTCACTGAAGCTTTCTTT.

This chain links TRBV30 with TRBJ1-1, with D tentatively TRBD1 (5 bases). The CDR3 consists of 13 residues. Per germline, CDR1 GTSNPN and CDR2 SVGIG (reference sequence). Trimming removed 3 bases from V and 2 bases from J, with 10 bases in between. The DNA for the CDR3 is TGTGCCTGGAGGCGACAGCTCAACACTGAAGCTTTCTTT. Translated, it gives CAWRRQLNTEAFF.

This clone was detected a few times. The chain links TRBV6-5 to TRBJ1-5; no definite D call. Germline-derived CDR1 and CDR2 are MNHEY and SVGAGI. The V and J ends lost 0 bases and 9 bases respectively, with 12 bases between them. CDR3 length: 14 residues. The CDR3 bases are TGTGCCAGCAGTTACTCGATCACAGTGGGGCCCCAGCATTTT. This encodes CASSYSITVGPQHF.

This clone was recorded a few times. The gene calls are TRBV19 and TRBJ1-1; no definite D call. V was trimmed by 6 bases and J by 1 base, leaving 9 bases between them. CDR1 LNHDA and CDR2 SQIVND come from the germline V gene (reference sequence). CDR3 size: 13 residues. The CDR3 region has the DNA TGTGCCAGTAGCTGGCGGCAGAACACTGAAGCTTTCTTT. The encoded protein is CASSWRQNTEAFF.

V usage is TRBV6-1 and J usage is TRBJ2-7, with a weak D call TRBD1 (6 bases). This CDR3 comprises 14 residues. Trimming stripped 8 bases from V and 2 bases from J, with 16 bases between. Germline V gives CDR1 MNHNS, CDR2 SASEGT. The CDR3, as DNA: TGTGCCAGCCAAGACAGGCACTCCCCCTACGAGCAGTACTTC. Protein sequence: CASQDRHSPYEQYF.

The CDR3 coding sequence is TGCAGTGCAGCGAACACTGAAGCTTTCTTT. As protein: CSAANTEAFF. The J gene is TRBJ1-1, the V gene TRBV20-1; D not certain. The CDR3 sequence is 10 residues long. Germline V gene lookup returns CDR1 DFQATT and CDR2 SNEGSKA (reference sequence). V lost 6 bases and J 1 base, leaving 3 bases between the germline ends.

The chain joins TRBV19 to TRBJ1-6; TRBD1 aligns across 9 bases. V trimming: 6 bases; J trimming: 8 bases; junction bases outside the gene matches: 8. CDR3 length: 15 amino acids. Germline-derived CDR1 and CDR2 are LNHDA and SQIVND (reference sequence). The CDR3 here is CASRTGTGMYSPLHF. The DNA of the CDR3 is TGTGCCAGTAGAACCGGGACAGGGATGTATTCACCCCTCCACTTT.

The chain is built from TRBV5-1 and TRBJ2-2, with D possibly being TRBD1 (6 bases). The CDR3 runs 15 residues. Trimming stripped 4 bases from V and 3 bases from J, with 13 bases between. In germline, CDR1 is SGHRS, CDR2 YFSETQ. CDR3: CASSPQGRDTGELFF. CDR3 DNA: TGCGCCAGCAGCCCACAGGGAAGGGACACCGGGGAGCTGTTTTTT.

The V call is TRBV5-1, the J call TRBJ2-1; 7 bases align to TRBD2. The CDR3 contains 14 residues. Germline V lookup: CDR1 SGHRS, CDR2 YFSETQ. Losses at the gene ends were 1 base for V and 3 bases for J; bases not matched to a gene: 1. Here the CDR3 DNA reads TGCGCCAGCAGCTTGAGCGGGAACTACAATGAGCAGTTCTTC. It yields the protein CASSLSGNYNEQFF.

The gene calls are TRBV12-1 and TRBJ2-1; the table names TRBD2, a call not compared with the DNA. TRBV12-1 constitutes a pseudogene. This CDR3 is 17 amino acids long. CDR3 sequence: CASSFMATSRSYNEQFF. The DNA for the CDR3 is TGTGCCAGCAGCTTTATGGCGACTAGCAGGTCCTACAATGAGCAGTTCTTC.

The chain joins TRBV5-4 to TRBJ1-3; a possible D gene is TRBD1 (5 bases). From germline, CDR1 is SGHNT and CDR2 YYREEE (reference sequence). The CDR3 is 15 amino acids. Trimming removed 1 base at V and 0 bases at J, with 8 bases between. As DNA, the CDR3 is TGTGCCAGCAGCTTGCAGGGCCCCTCTGGAAACACCATATATTTT. Translation gives CASSLQGPSGNTIYF.

The CDR3 DNA is TGCGCCAGCAGCTCGGGACCGACTAGCGGGGGAACCAATGAGCAGTTCTTC. The encoded protein is CASSSGPTSGGTNEQFF. The V and J genes are TRBV5-1 and TRBJ2-1, with 12 bases matching TRBD2. Looked up from germline, CDR1 is SGHRS and CDR2 is YFSETQ. CDR3 length equals 17 residues. The ends lost 3 bases at V and 6 bases at J; junction bases unmatched: 10.

The chain recombines TRBV2 with TRBJ1-1; D uncertain. V gave up 7 bases and J gave up 1 base, with 10 bases separating them. CDR3 size: 13 residues. The germline gives CDR1 SNHLY, CDR2 FYNNEI. This chain's CDR3 is CASTREGNTEAFF. The CDR3 bases are TGTGCCAGCACCAGAGAGGGGAACACTGAAGCTTTCTTT.

The chain couples TRBV10-2 to TRBJ1-1; a weak D match, TRBD1 (5 bases). There are 13 residues in the CDR3. Germline CDR1 WSHSY, CDR2 SAAADI. Trimming took 10 bases from V and 1 from J, leaving 13 bases between them. CDR3 residues: CATQLTENTEAFF. The CDR3 bases are TGCGCCACCCAACTGACAGAGAACACTGAAGCTTTCTTT.

The genes are TRBV5-6 and TRBJ1-6, with D perhaps matching TRBD1 (6 bases). V was cut by 6 bases and J by 0 bases, with 19 bases left in between. Germline V CDR1 and CDR2: SGHDT, YYEEEE. The CDR3 has 18 residues. CDR3 nucleotides: TGTGCCAGCACTCTTCGCCCTACAGGGTTCTCCTATAATTCACCCCTCCACTTT. This sequence encodes CASTLRPTGFSYNSPLHF.